These 15 T cell receptor beta chains were all obtained from the same sample, sequenced in a study of blood T cells in healthy people across ages (dated by TCRdb to the mid-2010s). The library was produced with 5' RACE. The sample was run on an Illumina HiSeq 2500. The second PCR ran for roughly 7 to 11 cycles and used a J-beta primer mix along with a sample-barcoded 5' primer. TCRdb ran its own pipeline on the public reads, namely fastp trimming at Q25 and MiXCR clone calling, and kept in-frame beta chains. CDR3 protein sequences are deduplicated, and each keeps its most common genes and DNA. The sample profile shows 600,000 to 650,000 distinct CDR3 sequences; roughly 53% of them were found once. Together, the top ten hold about two fifths of the sample. The sequencing sample was made of blood. The receptors come from a man aged 60-69 years in good health.

This clonotype is a singleton in its sample. In DNA form, the CDR3 reads TGTGCCAGCAGCTCCCCGACAGCACTAGCCAAAAACATTCAGTACTTC. Encoded protein: CASSSPTALAKNIQYF. V and J are TRBV6-5 and TRBJ2-4; D perhaps matches TRBD1 (5 bases). V was pared by 6 bases and J by 0 bases, with 15 bases between. This CDR3 contains 16 residues. Germline V gene sequence: CDR1 MNHEY, CDR2 SVGAGI.

This chain uses TRBV20-1 with TRBJ2-5; TRBD2 matches at 7 bases. The CDR3 is 19 residues long. The junction had 28 bases not matched to a gene; V was cut back by 1 base and J by 11 bases. From germline, CDR1 is DFQATT and CDR2 SNEGSKA (reference sequence). The CDR3 nucleotides are TGCAGTGCTAGAGGTTACCCGGAAAGACTAGCCCACTTGGAGAATGAGCAGTACTTC. This sequence encodes CSARGYPERLAHLENEQYF.

Here the CDR3 DNA reads TGCAGTGCTAGCGCAGGGGACGACTATGGCTACACCTTC. It translates to CSASAGDDYGYTF. The chain couples TRBV20-1 to TRBJ1-2; a weak D match, TRBD1 (6 bases). Per the germline V gene, CDR1 is DFQATT and CDR2 is SNEGSKA (reference sequence). The CDR3 covers 13 residues. The V gene lost 3 bases and the J gene lost 3 bases, with 11 bases spanning the gap.

The chain carries TRBV29-1 and TRBJ2-1; D remains ambiguous. The V gene lost 6 bases and the J gene lost 9 bases, with 18 bases spanning the gap. The CDR3 runs 13 residues. Germline V gene lookup returns CDR1 SQVTM and CDR2 ANQGSEA. The CDR3 sequence: CSVLDRALGEQFF. CDR3 bases: TGCAGCGTCCTCGACCGGGCGCTCGGTGAGCAGTTCTTC.

The chain joins TRBV6-1 to TRBJ2-2, with D possibly TRBD2 on 5 matching bases. The CDR3 contains 15 residues. The germline CDR1 and CDR2 sequences are MNHNS and SASEGT. Between the trimmed V and J ends, which lost 5 bases and 3 bases, there was a span of 13 bases. CDR3 DNA: TGTGCCAGCAGTACCCGACGGGGTTACACCGGGGAGCTGTTTTTT. It encodes CASSTRRGYTGELFF.

This chain connects TRBV7-2 to TRBJ2-7, with 9 bases matching TRBD2. The CDR3 extends over 15 amino acids. Germline CDR1 SGHTA, CDR2 FQGNSA. Germline trimming cut 6 bases from V and 2 bases from J; bases unmatched to any gene: 8. Here the CDR3 DNA reads TGTGCCAGCAGTACCGCGGGAGGGGGGACCTACGAGCAGTACTTC. This sequence encodes CASSTAGGGTYEQYF.

The chain recombines TRBV10-3 with TRBJ2-4; 9 positions agree with TRBD1. The end of the DNA aligns better with TRBJ2-5, so the J call may be wrong. Germline CDR1 reads ENHRY; CDR2 reads SYGVKD. The CDR3 is 14 residues long. The CDR3 here is CAIGLTGGYETQYF. The CDR3 nucleotides read TGTGCCATTGGACTGACAGGGGGTTACGAGACCCAGTACTTC.

This clonotype was counted between two and nine times. The chain has TRBV10-3 and TRBJ2-1, with 8 bases fitting TRBD1. V dropped 5 bases and J dropped 5; count of bases not matched to a gene: 8. The CDR3 has 15 amino acids. Germline V CDR1 and CDR2: ENHRY, SYGVKD. CDR3 in DNA: TGTGCCATCAGTTCCGGACAGGGAGGCGACAATGAGCAGTTCTTC. Translation: CAISSGQGGDNEQFF.

This chain connects TRBV20-1 to TRBJ2-5; TRBD1 matches 9 bases. The V gene's germline CDR1 is DFQATT and CDR2 SNEGSKA (reference sequence). With V trimmed by 7 bases and J by 2 bases, 11 bases remained unmatched. The CDR3 runs to 15 residues. DNA of the CDR3: TGCAGTGGCGTCCCTTGGGGACAGGGTCAAGAGACCCAGTACTTC. Its protein product is CSGVPWGQGQETQYF.

The chain employs TRBV3-1 and TRBJ1-3, with D perhaps TRBD1 (6 bases). Germline V gives CDR1 LGHDT, CDR2 YNNKEL (reference sequence). The V end was cut by 4 bases, the J end by 0 bases, with 7 bases between. CDR3 length: 14 residues. The CDR3 is CASSPGVSGNTIYF. In DNA, the CDR3 is TGTGCCAGCAGCCCAGGGGTCTCTGGAAACACCATATATTTT.

The chain recombines TRBV5-1 with TRBJ1-5; TRBD1 aligns across 7 bases. The V and J ends lost 0 bases and 3 bases, in that order; junction bases with no gene match: 3. The CDR3 loop spans 15 amino acids. Germline V gives CDR1 SGHRS, CDR2 YFSETQ. The CDR3 DNA is TGCGCCAGCAGCTTGGCCGGGACAGCCAATCAGCCCCAGCATTTT. Amino acids: CASSLAGTANQPQHF.

The chain recombines TRBV7-2 with TRBJ1-1, with TRBD1 matching over 9 bases. The junction had 6 bases not matched to a gene; V was cut back by 5 bases and J by 5 bases. From germline, CDR1 is SGHTA and CDR2 FQGNSA. CDR3 length: 14 amino acids. The CDR3 here is CASSRPGTGTEAFF. The CDR3 coding sequence is TGTGCCAGCAGCCGTCCCGGGACAGGGACTGAAGCTTTCTTT.

The rearrangement links TRBV6-5 to TRBJ2-1, with 7 bases identical to TRBD1. The length of the CDR3 is 13 residues. V trimming: 6 bases; J trimming: 7 bases; junction bases outside the gene matches: 6. The V gene's germline CDR1 is MNHEY and CDR2 SVGAGI. CDR3 in amino acids: CASRKTGFNEQFF. CDR3 coding DNA: TGTGCCAGCAGAAAGACAGGGTTTAATGAGCAGTTCTTC.

V is TRBV5-1 and J is TRBJ2-5, with 7 bases matching TRBD1. CDR3 size: 16 residues. In germline, CDR1 is SGHRS, CDR2 YFSETQ. The V and J ends lost 4 bases and 4 bases, in that order; junction bases with no gene match: 13. The CDR3 protein is CASSREGGAWLETQYF. DNA for the CDR3: TGCGCCAGCAGCCGCGAAGGGGGCGCATGGTTAGAGACCCAGTACTTC.

This clonotype was counted a few times. The rearrangement links TRBV2 to TRBJ2-5, with D tentatively TRBD1 (5 bases). CDR3 size: 14 residues. The germline V and J ends were trimmed by 4 bases and 4 bases, with 13 bases remaining between them. Germline V gene lookup returns CDR1 SNHLY and CDR2 FYNNEI. The CDR3 DNA is TGTGCCAGCAGTGTCGAAAGAAGGGGAGAGACCCAGTACTTC. Amino acids: CASSVERRGETQYF.